The rows below give T cell receptor beta chains drawn from one sample of a study of quantifying T cell responses using KT2 cells. A single record per CDR3 protein comes from TCRdb applying MiXCR to the UMI-ligation and nested PCR reads. Among just under 50,000 distinct CDR3 sequences listed, 11% were seen once. Sequenced sample: PBMCs spiked with cells of the T cell clone KT2. Receptors originate from a human donor. The CDR3 runs from the conserved cysteine through the conserved F or W. The order of the fields is J gene, D gene, V gene, clone size, CDR3 length, CDR3 DNA, CDR3 protein. The D gene is left open where the match is weak. Size values are once, few and many counts, or a class for expanded clones, and some rows have none.

TRBJ2-3	TRBD1	TRBV7-9	-	17	TGTGCCAGCAGGCGTAACAGGGGGCGACCTAGCACAGATACGCAGTATTTT	CASRRNRGRPSTDTQYF
TRBJ1-1	-	TRBV20-1	few	14	TGCAGTGCTAGAGACTACGGGGGGAACACTGAAGCTTTCTTT	CSARDYGGNTEAFF
TRBJ1-5	-	TRBV20-1	few	13	TGCAGTGCCCGGGACTATAGCACAGATACGCAGCATTTT	CSARDYSTDTQHF
TRBJ2-3	TRBD2	TRBV19	few	16	TGTGCCAGTAGTAAAGATATAGCGGGAAGCACAGATACGCAGTATTTT	CASSKDIAGSTDTQYF
TRBJ2-1	TRBD2	TRBV4-1	few	14	TGCGCCAGCAGCCAGGGACTAGCGCGTAATGAGCAGTTCTTC	CASSQGLARNEQFF
TRBJ2-1	TRBD2	TRBV11-2	many	15	TGTGCCAGCAGCTTAGTGGGGGGGAATTTCAATGAGCAGTTCTTC	CASSLVGGNFNEQFF
TRBJ1-6	-	TRBV15	few	13	TGTGCCACCAGCAGAGAGAGCAATTCACCCCTCCACTTT	CATSRESNSPLHF
TRBJ2-1	TRBD2	TRBV12-3/TRBV12-4	few	16	TGTGCCAGCACCGATCGGGTGTCTAGCGGCTACAATGAGCAGTTCTTC	CASTDRVSSGYNEQFF
TRBJ1-1	-	TRBV3-1	-	12	TGTGCCAGCAGCCAAGCGGAGACCGAAGCTTTCTTT	CASSQAETEAFF
TRBJ1-5	-	TRBV28	few	17	TGTGCCAGCAGTGGGATGGGGGCTCCTATAAGAAATCAGCCCCAGCATTTT	CASSGMGAPIRNQPQHF
TRBJ2-3	-	TRBV12-3/TRBV12-4	-	13	TGTGCCAGCAGTTTAGGGTCGAGAGATACGCAGTATTTT	CASSLGSRDTQYF
TRBJ1-5	TRBD1	TRBV6-1	many	14	TGTGCCAGCACCCTTGGACAGGGCAATCAGCCCCAGCATTTT	CASTLGQGNQPQHF
TRBJ1-3	TRBD1	TRBV4-1	-	16	TGCGCCAGCAGCCAAGATGACAGGGAGTCTGGAAACACCATATATTTT	CASSQDDRESGNTIYF
TRBJ2-5	TRBD1	TRBV29-1	many	12	TGCAGCGTCCCGGACAGGAGAGAGACCCAGTACTTC	CSVPDRRETQYF
TRBJ2-3	-	TRBV11-1	many	11	TGTGCCAGCAGCCCCTCAGATACGCAGTATTTT	CASSPSDTQYF
TRBJ2-3	-	TRBV12-3/TRBV12-4	-	14	TGTGCCAGCAGCCCCCGTAGCAGTGAAGATACGCAGTATTTT	CASSPRSSEDTQYF
TRBJ2-3	TRBD1	TRBV5-6	few	17	TGTGCCAGCAGCTCGCCCTACAGGGGTTTCCCTTCCGATACGCAGTATTTT	CASSSPYRGFPSDTQYF
TRBJ2-5	TRBD2	TRBV4-1	-	13	TGCGCCAGCAGCCAAGATTTAGCGGGGAGCCCGTACTTC	CASSQDLAGSPYF
TRBJ1-1	TRBD1	TRBV12-3/TRBV12-4	-	13	TGTGCCAGCACTCAGGGGGCGTACACTGAAGCTTTCTTT	CASTQGAYTEAFF
TRBJ2-2	-	TRBV11-1	-	14	TGTGCCAGCAGCTTATCGGGTGGCACCGGGGAGCTGTTTTTT	CASSLSGGTGELFF
TRBJ1-3	TRBD1	TRBV5-5	-	15	TGTGCCAGCAGCCTGACAGGGAGAGGTGGAAACACCATATATTTT	CASSLTGRGGNTIYF
TRBJ1-2	TRBD1	TRBV5-1	-	15	TGCGCCAGCAGCTTGACAGGGGGTGACAACTATGGCTACACCTTC	CASSLTGGDNYGYTF
TRBJ2-7	-	TRBV10-2	few	13	TGCGCCAGCAGTGGGGGTCAGACCTACGAGCAGTACTTC	CASSGGQTYEQYF
TRBJ1-5	TRBD1	TRBV27	-	15	TGTGCCAGCAGTTTAGGGACAGGGGGTAACCAGCCCCAGCATTTT	CASSLGTGGNQPQHF
TRBJ1-5	-	TRBV19	-	16	TGTGCCAGTAGCCCCGAATCCCCAACCAATACCCAGCCCCAGCATTTT	CASSPESPTNTQPQHF
TRBJ2-5	TRBD2	TRBV5-1	many	16	TGCGCCAGCAGCCCTCGGGTAGCGGGAGCGGGAGAGACCCAGTACTTC	CASSPRVAGAGETQYF
TRBJ1-2	-	TRBV20-1	-	12	TGCAGTGCTCCCCGACAGGAATATGGCTACACCTTC	CSAPRQEYGYTF
TRBJ2-3	-	TRBV12-3/TRBV12-4	few	12	TGTGCCAGCAGTTTCGGACGAGATACGCAGTATTTT	CASSFGRDTQYF
TRBJ2-4	TRBD1	TRBV9	many	15	TGTGCCAGCAGCCCAGAGGGACAGGGGAGGGACATTCAGTACTTC	CASSPEGQGRDIQYF
TRBJ1-1	-	TRBV24-1	few	12	TGTGCCACCAGTGACCCCAGAGGGGTAGCTTTCTTT	CATSDPRGVAFF
TRBJ2-3	TRBD2	TRBV5-5	few	18	TGTGCCAGCAGCTTGGCCGAGGTAGAGTATAGCGGGGGAAATACGCAGTATTTT	CASSLAEVEYSGGNTQYF
TRBJ2-2	-	TRBV29-1	many	14	TGCAGCGTTGTTCGAGACAGGGACTATGGGGAGCTGTTTTTT	CSVVRDRDYGELFF
TRBJ2-6	-	TRBV5-1	few	16	TGCGCCAGCACAGGGGCCCTTTCCTCTGGGGCCAACGTCCTGACTTTC	CASTGALSSGANVLTF
TRBJ2-3	-	TRBV4-2	-	15	TGTGCCAGCAGCCAAGAGTGGCAGAGCACAGATACGCAGTATTTT	CASSQEWQSTDTQYF
TRBJ2-1	TRBD2	TRBV25-1	-	14	TGTGCCAGCAGAGCGGGGAGCTCCTACAATGAGCAGTTCTTC	CASRAGSSYNEQFF
TRBJ1-4	TRBD1	TRBV3-1	-	12	TGTGCCAGCGGGACAGCTAATGAAAAACTGTTTTTT	CASGTANEKLFF
TRBJ2-7	TRBD1	TRBV10-1	few	14	TGCGCCAGCAGTGAGGACAGGGGGCTGCGTGTGCAGTACTTC	CASSEDRGLRVQYF
TRBJ2-7	TRBD1	TRBV7-8	-	17	TGTGCCAGCAGCTTAGGCGGACCGGGACAGGGAACCTACGAGCAGTACTTC	CASSLGGPGQGTYEQYF
TRBJ2-7	-	TRBV5-4	many	14	TGTGCCAGCAGCACAGGACTGCTCGCCTACGAGCAGTACTTC	CASSTGLLAYEQYF